This T cell receptor beta chain is drawn from a study of T-cell memory formation after mild COVID-19. TCRdb independently ran MiXCR on the 5' RACE reads; one entry per CDR3 protein. Of around 370,000 distinct CDR3 sequences listed, under 25% were seen once; the top ten hold 12%. Germline V gene sequence: CDR1 ENHRY, CDR2 SYGVKD. V lost 4 bases, J lost 0 bases, and 10 bases lay in between. The CDR3 loop spans 16 amino acids. What was sequenced was PBMCs or a T cell subset sorted from them (not recorded which). The sequence was collected from an adult woman who had mild COVID-19 (a few samples of this study predate the infection). Cell type and time point are not known. The gene calls are TRBV10-3 and TRBJ2-6; D remains ambiguous. In nucleotides, the CDR3 is TGTGCCATCAGTGGGCCACTCAGCTCTGGGGCCAACGTCCTGACTTTC. This encodes CAISGPLSSGANVLTF.